This T cell receptor beta chain comes out of a study of blood T cell repertoires in COVID-19. Turning to the study itself: The United States, Italy and Spain provided the acute and convalescent COVID-19 samples. T cells, B-cell-depleted T cells, or PBMCs provided the cDNA or gDNA that served as material.

Germline V gives CDR1 MNHEY, CDR2 SVGAGI. V shed 7 bases and J shed 2 bases, with 17 bases lying between them. The CDR3 loop spans 15 amino acids. In the authors' methods: How many nucleated cells were present was estimated from reference gene primer amplification. This table comes from immunoSEQ multiplex PCR, and its TCRdb copy is limited to in-frame clones, with some not included. That table gives V, J and clone size, and the DNA gave D and trimming. The sample lists about 140,000 clones, about 87% occurring once. The TCR sequence derives from a human donor in a cohort sampled during active COVID-19. The rearrangement uses TRBV6-5 and TRBJ1-2, with D possibly matching TRBD1 (6 bases). Sample: peripheral blood. The CDR3 reads CASKPGQSRNYGYTF. The CDR3 nucleotides are TGTGCCAGCAAGCCCGGACAGTCAAGAAACTATGGCTACACCTTC.